Listed here are 15 T cell receptor beta chains from one sample, sequenced in a study of blood T cell repertoires in COVID-19. Libraries were prepared by immunoSEQ multiplex PCR; TCRdb keeps only in-frame clonotypes and omits some of them. Of some 250,000 clones listed, more than 85% were seen once; the top ten hold more than 4.5%. Sequenced input: peripheral blood. The receptors originated from a woman between 55 and 75 years old with COVID-19, enrolled during active disease.

The chain has TRBV27 and TRBJ1-6; 9 nucleotides agree with TRBD1. The CDR3 has 15 residues. Germline-derived CDR1 and CDR2 are MNHEY and SMNVEV (reference sequence). Trimming took 10 bases from V and 9 from J; bases not matched to a gene: 13. This CDR3 is CATDLVGTGFSPLHF. The DNA for the CDR3 is TGTGCCACCGACCTCGTAGGGACAGGGTTTTCACCCCTCCACTTT.

This chain links TRBV5-1 with TRBJ2-7; 8 nucleotides align to TRBD2. Germline CDR1 and CDR2: SGHRS and YFSETQ. CDR3 length equals 15 residues. With V trimmed by 0 bases and J by 3 bases, 5 bases remained unmatched. CDR3 sequence: CASSLGLAGRYEQYF. The CDR3 region has the DNA TGCGCCAGCAGCTTGGGATTAGCGGGGCGCTACGAGCAGTACTTC.

This chain uses TRBV5-1 with TRBJ2-7, with D possibly TRBD2 on 5 matching bases. Trimming removed 4 bases from V and 1 base from J, with 15 bases in between. The CDR3 consists of 15 residues. The V gene's germline CDR1 is SGHRS and CDR2 YFSETQ. CDR3 in amino acids: CASSVEVGLSYEQYF. DNA for the CDR3: TGCGCCAGCAGCGTGGAAGTTGGACTGTCCTACGAGCAGTACTTC.

CDR3 sequence (DNA): TGCGCCAGCAGCTTGGGACACTCTGGAAACACCATATATTTT. Translated, it gives CASSLGHSGNTIYF. The V and J genes are TRBV5-1 and TRBJ1-3; D is uncertain. V gave up 0 bases and J gave up 0 bases, with 4 bases separating them. The CDR3 has 14 residues. Germline CDR1 reads SGHRS; CDR2 reads YFSETQ.

The V and J genes are TRBV29-1 and TRBJ2-2; D perhaps matches TRBD1 (6 bases). Germline loops: CDR1 SQVTM, CDR2 ANQGSEA. The CDR3 contains 14 residues. The V gene lost 7 bases and the J gene lost 2 bases, with 14 bases spanning the gap. In nucleotides, the CDR3 is TGCAGCGGCAAAGGGGGTAAAAACACCGGGGAGCTGTTTTTT. Amino acid sequence: CSGKGGKNTGELFF.

The chain employs TRBV2 and TRBJ2-5; maybe TRBD2 (6 bases). This CDR3 contains 12 residues. The V and J ends lost 7 bases and 7 bases respectively, with 13 bases between them. CDR1 and CDR2 (germline): SNHLY, FYNNEI. CDR3 sequence (DNA): TGTGCCAGCATCGGACCGGGGGTGACCCAGTACTTC. Protein sequence: CASIGPGVTQYF. Based on the CDR3 plus reference TRBV2 and TRBJ2-5, the full variable domain is EPEVTQTPSHQVTQMGQEVILRCVPISNHLYFYWYRQILGQKVEFLVSFYNNEISEKSEIFDDQFSVERPDGSNFTLKIRSTKLEDSAMYFCASIGPGVTQYFGPGTRLLVL.

The chain couples TRBV10-3 to TRBJ2-1; D is perhaps TRBD2 (6 bases). The V gene's germline CDR1 is ENHRY and CDR2 SYGVKD. V was trimmed by 8 bases and J by 9 bases, leaving 8 bases between them. This CDR3 is 10 amino acids long. The CDR3 nucleotides read TGTGCCATCGGAGGGGCTGAGCAGTTCTTC. Amino acids: CAIGGAEQFF.

The count of this clone is one. This chain uses TRBV28 with TRBJ1-2; 9 bases align to TRBD1. CDR3 length equals 13 residues. Germline loops: CDR1 MDHEN, CDR2 SYDVKM. The V gene end was trimmed by 6 bases and the J gene end by 8 bases; junction bases not matched to a gene: 7. The CDR3 loop reads CASRLTGGRGYTF. CDR3 in DNA: TGTGCCAGCAGGCTCACAGGGGGCCGGGGCTACACCTTC.

This chain links TRBV19 with TRBJ1-1; 7 positions match TRBD1. The CDR3 length is 14 residues. The V gene's germline CDR1 is LNHDA and CDR2 SQIVND (reference sequence). V dropped 3 bases and J dropped 2; count of bases not matched to a gene: 3. Written as DNA, the CDR3 is TGTGCCAGTAGTATCCACAGGGGTAACACTGAAGCTTTCTTT. Protein sequence: CASSIHRGNTEAFF. The full variable domain, its missing parts supplied by reference TRBV19 and TRBJ1-1, is DGGITQSPKYLFRKEGQNVTLSCEQNLNHDAMYWYRQDPGQGLRLIYYSQIVNDFQKGDIAEGYSVSREKKESFPLTVTSAQKNPTAFYLCASSIHRGNTEAFFGQGTRLTVV.

The chain uses TRBV28 and TRBJ1-6, with 7 nucleotides matching TRBD1. Germline-derived CDR1 and CDR2 are MDHEN and SYDVKM. This CDR3 is 14 amino acids long. Trimming removed 6 bases from V and 5 bases from J; junction bases left unmatched: 4. CDR3 in amino acids: CASRLGTDNSPLHF. The CDR3 region has the DNA TGTGCCAGCAGGCTCGGGACAGATAATTCACCCCTCCACTTT.

In DNA form, the CDR3 reads TGTGCCAGCAGTCACAGGGGGCGAGGAAACACCATATATTTT. It yields the protein CASSHRGRGNTIYF. V usage is TRBV28 and J usage is TRBJ1-3; 9 bases are a match to TRBD1. Germline CDR1 and CDR2: MDHEN and SYDVKM. This CDR3 comprises 14 residues. J lost 4 bases, V lost 5 bases, and 3 bases had no gene match.

The V gene is TRBV7-3, the J gene TRBJ1-2; the D gene is possibly TRBD1 (5 bases). The CDR3 loop spans 14 amino acids. Germline V gene sequence: CDR1 SGHTA, CDR2 FQGTGA. The V and J ends lost 2 bases and 5 bases respectively, with 12 bases between them. The CDR3 coding sequence is TGTGCCAGCAGCTTATCCCCCAGGGCATATGGCTACACCTTC. Its protein is CASSLSPRAYGYTF.

The V call is TRBV30, the J call TRBJ2-2; 9 positions match TRBD2. The CDR3 is 14 residues long. The germline CDR1 and CDR2 sequences are GTSNPN and SVGIG (reference sequence). After removal of 4 bases from V and 5 bases from J, the junction contained 5 bases not matched to a gene. The CDR3 spells CAWNAGGATGELFF. CDR3 nucleotide sequence: TGTGCCTGGAACGCGGGAGGGGCGACCGGGGAGCTGTTTTTT.

In its sample, this clone was seen once. The V and J genes are TRBV15 and TRBJ1-2; possibly TRBD1 for D (6 bases). V was shortened by 2 bases and J by 4 bases, with 11 bases between the two germline ends. This CDR3 has 14 residues. From germline, CDR1 is LNHNV and CDR2 YYDKDF (reference sequence). Here the CDR3 DNA reads TGTGCCACCAGCAGACGCCAAGGGGGCTATGGCTACACCTTC. It translates to CATSRRQGGYGYTF.

The rearrangement uses TRBV10-3 and TRBJ1-4, with a possible D match to TRBD1 (5 bases). Germline CDR1 ENHRY, CDR2 SYGVKD. The CDR3 spans 14 residues. The V and J ends lost 3 bases and 5 bases respectively, with 10 bases between them. DNA for the CDR3: TGTGCCATCAGTGATGGCAGGGTGAATGAAAAACTGTTTTTT. It translates to CAISDGRVNEKLFF.